This is a list of T cell receptor beta chains from one sample in a study of T cells after yellow fever vaccination. TCRdb recomputed calls from the 5' RACE reads with MiXCR, one row per CDR3 protein. The table lists 450,000 to 550,000 distinct CDR3 sequences, 21% of them singletons. The specimen was PBMCs, collected more than 20 days after the first yellow fever vaccination. These receptors were taken from a man in his late teens or twenties who received the YFV17D yellow fever vaccine. CDR3s include the opening cysteine and the closing phenylalanine or tryptophan. Each record gives: J gene, V gene, D gene, clone size, CDR3 length, CDR3 DNA, CDR3 protein. A D gene is named only where the DNA matches it firmly. Expanded clones get a size class; other rows say once, few or many, or leave the size out.

TRBJ2-5,TRBV20-1,.,.,12,TGCAGTGCTAGAGAATCATACGAGACCCAGTACTTC,CSARESYETQYF
TRBJ2-1,TRBV9,TRBD2,.,16,TGTGCCAGCAGTTGGACTAGCGGGGGGACCTACAATGAGCAGTTCTTC,CASSWTSGGTYNEQFF
TRBJ1-4,TRBV5-1,TRBD1,.,14,TGCGCCAGCAGCTTTTCACAGGGGAGTGAAAAACTGTTTTTT,CASSFSQGSEKLFF
TRBJ2-5,TRBV18,.,.,11,TGTGCCAGCACGATCCAAGAGACCCAGTACTTC,CASTIQETQYF
TRBJ1-2,TRBV7-6,TRBD1,.,16,TGTGCCAGCAGCTTAGGGGACAGCCTGACTAACTATGGCTACACCTTC,CASSLGDSLTNYGYTF
TRBJ2-5,TRBV5-1,.,.,15,TGCGCCAGCAGCCCGCGGACAGCCGTACAAGAGACCCAGTACTTC,CASSPRTAVQETQYF
TRBJ2-2,TRBV12-3/TRBV12-4,TRBD1,.,15,TGTGCCAGCCCGTCGGACAGGACGGCCACCGGGGAGCTGTTTTTT,CASPSDRTATGELFF
TRBJ1-5,TRBV7-6,.,.,16,TGTGCCAGCAGCTTAGTTGGGGGGCCCTCCAATCAGCCCCAGCATTTT,CASSLVGGPSNQPQHF
TRBJ2-4,TRBV6-5,TRBD2,few,14,TGTGCCAGCAGTTACTCAGGCGGGGGGGTAACTCAGTACTTC,CASSYSGGGVTQYF
TRBJ2-1,TRBV5-1,.,once,13,TGCGCCAGCAGCTTAGGGCATATTGATGAGCAGTTCTTC,CASSLGHIDEQFF
TRBJ2-2,TRBV20-1,.,few,15,TGCAGTGCTAGAGATACCTTGTGGGGGACCGGGGAGCTGTTTTTT,CSARDTLWGTGELFF
TRBJ2-3,TRBV19,TRBD1,.,16,TGTGCCAGTAGTATAAGACAGGGAATTAGCGCAGATACGCAGTATTTT,CASSIRQGISADTQYF
TRBJ1-1,TRBV5-1,.,few,14,TGCGCCAGCAGCTTTACAGGGCTGAGCACTGAAGCTTTCTTT,CASSFTGLSTEAFF
TRBJ1-2,TRBV4-3,.,few,15,TGCGCCAGCAGCCAAGATCCCGGGGTTAACTATGGCTACACCTTC,CASSQDPGVNYGYTF
TRBJ1-5,TRBV7-2,.,.,16,TGTGCCAGCAGCTTAGCCCCCGGAGGGGGACCTCAGCCCCAGCATTTT,CASSLAPGGGPQPQHF
TRBJ1-4,TRBV7-9,.,few,13,TGTGCCAGCGTAGGAGCCAAAAATGAAAAACTGTTTTTT,CASVGAKNEKLFF
TRBJ1-5,TRBV13,TRBD1,.,16,TGTGCCAGCAGCTTAGGACAGGGGACCCGCAATCAGCCCCAGCATTTT,CASSLGQGTRNQPQHF
TRBJ1-5,TRBV27,.,.,16,TGTGCCAGCAGTTCCCTTAGACCTGCCCCTAATCAGCCCCAGCATTTT,CASSSLRPAPNQPQHF
TRBJ2-4,TRBV5-1,.,few,13,TGCGCCAGCAGCTTGGAAGGGACAAACATTCAGTACTTC,CASSLEGTNIQYF
TRBJ2-1,TRBV12-3/TRBV12-4,.,few,14,TGTGCCAGCGGGATCTTAAGCGGAAACAATGAGCAGTTCTTC,CASGILSGNNEQFF
TRBJ1-6,TRBV5-5,.,few,15,TGTGCCAGCAGCTTGGTTTACAGGTCAGATTCACCCCTCCACTTT,CASSLVYRSDSPLHF
TRBJ1-2,TRBV7-8,.,.,14,TGTGCCACCCGGCGGCAGGACTCAACCCGGGGCTACACCTTC,CATRRQDSTRGYTF
TRBJ1-6,TRBV3-1,.,few,14,TGTGCCAGCAGCCAAGGCGGAGCCCTCTCACCCCTCCACTTT,CASSQGGALSPLHF
TRBJ1-6,TRBV7-2,.,many,15,TGTGCCAGCAGCTTAGCGTGGTGGCGCGATTCACCCCTCCACTTT,CASSLAWWRDSPLHF
TRBJ2-1,TRBV4-2,TRBD1,few,12,TGTGCCAGCAGAAAAACAGGGGGCGAGCAGTTCTTC,CASRKTGGEQFF
TRBJ2-2,TRBV11-2,TRBD2,.,16,TGTGCCAGCAGCTTAAACCCCAGCGGGGGCCGGGAGGAGCTGTTTTTT,CASSLNPSGGREELFF
TRBJ2-5,TRBV15,TRBD2,.,16,TGTGCCACCAGCAGGCCTAGCGGGGGGGCCAGAGAGACCCAGTACTTC,CATSRPSGGARETQYF
TRBJ1-3,TRBV7-9,.,.,15,TGTGCCAGCACCCCTCCGGGGTACACTGGAAACACCATATATTTT,CASTPPGYTGNTIYF
TRBJ2-1,TRBV12-3/TRBV12-4,TRBD2,few,16,TGTGCCAGCAGCCGAATGGGTCAGGGAGGGAACACACGGCAGTTCTTC,CASSRMGQGGNTRQFF
TRBJ2-1,TRBV4-3,.,.,15,TGCGCCAGCAGCCAAGGCGGCTTCTCCTACAATGAGCAGTTCTTC,CASSQGGFSYNEQFF
TRBJ2-7,TRBV20-1,.,few,14,TGCAGTGCTAGAGTCGCGTCCTCAACCTACGAGCAGTACTTC,CSARVASSTYEQYF
TRBJ1-3,TRBV29-1,.,few,13,TGCAGCGTTGAAGTTCAACCTGGAAACACCATATATTTT,CSVEVQPGNTIYF
TRBJ2-1,TRBV5-4,.,few,15,TGTGCCAGCCTCACGGGGGGCGGGGGCTACAATGAGCAGTTCTTC,CASLTGGGGYNEQFF
TRBJ1-1,TRBV4-3,.,.,16,TGCGCCAGCAGCCAAGTCGGACAGTTAGGGGGGACTGAAGCTTTCTTT,CASSQVGQLGGTEAFF
TRBJ1-6,TRBV7-2,.,.,16,TGTGCCAGCAGCTTAGATACAGAGTTGTATAATTCACCCCTCCACTTT,CASSLDTELYNSPLHF
TRBJ2-3,TRBV20-1,TRBD2,.,15,TGCAGTGCCTGGCCCGCTAGCGGAGGCGCAGATACGCAGTATTTT,CSAWPASGGADTQYF
TRBJ2-3,TRBV5-1,.,.,14,TGCGCCAGCAGCCTGGACGGTAGCACAGATACGCAGTATTTT,CASSLDGSTDTQYF
TRBJ2-1,TRBV24-1,TRBD2,few,16,TGTGCCACCAGTGAGTCGAGCGGGGGGGCTTGGAATGAGCAGTTCTTC,CATSESSGGAWNEQFF
TRBJ2-5,TRBV20-1,TRBD2,.,17,TGCAGTGCTAGGATACCGGGACTAGCGGGGCCCCAAGAGACCCAGTACTTC,CSARIPGLAGPQETQYF
TRBJ2-1,TRBV4-1,.,.,13,TGCGCCAGCAGCCAACTTTTTAAGAATGAGCAGTTCTTC,CASSQLFKNEQFF
TRBJ2-1,TRBV7-8,.,.,15,TGTGCCAGCAGCGAGACTAGAACTCCCCCAAAGGAGCAGTTCTTC,CASSETRTPPKEQFF
TRBJ1-1,TRBV6-5,.,few,13,TGTGCCAGCAGTTACCCAGGGGCAGGAGAAGCTTTCTTT,CASSYPGAGEAFF
TRBJ2-3,TRBV6-5,.,.,15,TGTGCCAGCAGCTACCTTTCCCGGGGGCCCGATACGCAGTATTTT,CASSYLSRGPDTQYF
TRBJ2-1,TRBV29-1,.,few,13,TGCAGCGTAAGACAGGTCTCCTACAATGAGCAGTTCTTC,CSVRQVSYNEQFF
TRBJ2-4,TRBV10-3,.,few,16,TGTGCCATCAGTGACGGCGTTGCAGGGCCCAAAAACATTCAGTACTTC,CAISDGVAGPKNIQYF
TRBJ2-3,TRBV29-1,.,.,13,TGCAGCGTTCAACGGGGGCCCACAGATACGCAGTATTTT,CSVQRGPTDTQYF
TRBJ2-2,TRBV15,.,.,17,TGTGCCACCAGCAGAGATGGATTCTGGGAAGGCACCGGGGAGCTGTTTTTT,CATSRDGFWEGTGELFF
TRBJ2-1,TRBV11-2,.,.,11,TGTGCCAGCAGCTTCAACAATGAGCAGTTCTTC,CASSFNNEQFF
TRBJ2-5,TRBV10-3,TRBD2,.,15,TGTGCCATCAGGGGGTCTAGCGGGGAGAAAGAGACCCAGTACTTC,CAIRGSSGEKETQYF
TRBJ2-7,TRBV13,TRBD2,few,14,TGTGCCAGCAGCTTCCAGCGGGGGGCCTACGAGCAGTACTTC,CASSFQRGAYEQYF
TRBJ2-1,TRBV20-1,TRBD2,many,13,TGCAGTGCTAGGACTAGCGGGGGGTTTGAGCAGTTCTTC,CSARTSGGFEQFF
TRBJ2-1,TRBV20-1,.,many,15,TGCAGTGCTAGAGATCGGGGGCGGTGGTACAATGAGCAGTTCTTC,CSARDRGRWYNEQFF
TRBJ1-1,TRBV14,TRBD1,few,16,TGTGCCAGCAGCCAAGATCTATACAGGGGAAAAACTGAAGCTTTCTTT,CASSQDLYRGKTEAFF
TRBJ2-5,TRBV15,.,.,16,TGTGCCACCAGCCTCGCCCAGACAGGACCTCAAGAGACCCAGTACTTC,CATSLAQTGPQETQYF